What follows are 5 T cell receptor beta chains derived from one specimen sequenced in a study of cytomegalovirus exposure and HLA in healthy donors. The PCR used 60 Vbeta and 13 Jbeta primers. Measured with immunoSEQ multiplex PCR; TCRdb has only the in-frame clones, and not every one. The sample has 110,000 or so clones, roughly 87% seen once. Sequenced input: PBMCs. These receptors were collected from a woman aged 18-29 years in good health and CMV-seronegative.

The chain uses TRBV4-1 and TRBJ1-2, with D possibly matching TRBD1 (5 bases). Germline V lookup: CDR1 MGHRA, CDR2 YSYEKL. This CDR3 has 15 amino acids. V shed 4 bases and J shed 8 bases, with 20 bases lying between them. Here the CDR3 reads CASSPPGMPGGGYTF. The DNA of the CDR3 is TGCGCCAGCAGCCCCCCAGGGATGCCTGGGGGGGGCTACACCTTC.

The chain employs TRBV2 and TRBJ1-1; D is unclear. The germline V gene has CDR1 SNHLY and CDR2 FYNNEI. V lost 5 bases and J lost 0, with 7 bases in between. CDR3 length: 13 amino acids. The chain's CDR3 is CASSPLLNTEAFF. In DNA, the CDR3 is TGTGCCAGCAGTCCACTGCTGAACACTGAAGCTTTCTTT.

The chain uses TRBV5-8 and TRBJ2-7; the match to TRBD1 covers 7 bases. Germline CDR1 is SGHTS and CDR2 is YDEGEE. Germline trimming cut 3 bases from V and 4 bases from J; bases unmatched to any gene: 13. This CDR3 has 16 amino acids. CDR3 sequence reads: CASSSLQGFIGYEQYF. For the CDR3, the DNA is TGTGCCAGCAGCTCGTTACAGGGGTTCATAGGGTACGAGCAGTACTTC.

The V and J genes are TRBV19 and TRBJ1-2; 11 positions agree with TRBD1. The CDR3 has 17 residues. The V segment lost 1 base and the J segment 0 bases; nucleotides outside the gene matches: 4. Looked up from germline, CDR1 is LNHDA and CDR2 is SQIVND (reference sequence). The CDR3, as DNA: TGTGCCAGTAGTATAGTGGACAGGGGGCTAGCTAACTATGGCTACACCTTC. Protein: CASSIVDRGLANYGYTF.

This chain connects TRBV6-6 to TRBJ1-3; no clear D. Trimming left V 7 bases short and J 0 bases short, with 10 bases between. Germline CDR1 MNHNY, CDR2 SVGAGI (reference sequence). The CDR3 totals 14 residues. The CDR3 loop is CASTRRGSGNTIYF. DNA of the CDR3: TGTGCCAGCACCCGACGGGGCTCTGGAAACACCATATATTTT.